This TCR beta chain was identified in a study of blood T cell repertoires in COVID-19. Some clones are missing from TCRdb's copy, which holds only in-frame ones; the method was immunoSEQ multiplex PCR. The sample has about 240,000 clones; about 90% are singletons. This clone was counted a single time. CDR3 length: 13 residues. Germline CDR1 and CDR2: GTSNPN and SVGIG (reference sequence). V shed 4 bases, J shed 7 bases, and the junction held 8 bases outside the gene matches. Sequencing used PBMCs or T cells enriched from blood (not recorded which). The V and J genes are TRBV30 and TRBJ1-2, with TRBD1 matching 8 bases. The clonotype comes from a woman aged 40 to 49 with acute COVID-19. The DNA for the CDR3 is TGTGCCTGGACCCCGCAGGGGGCGGTTGGCTACACCTTC. It specifies CAWTPQGAVGYTF.